This T cell receptor (beta chain) was found in a study of blood T cell repertoires in COVID-19. For the study at large: Italy, Spain and the United States were the sources of the convalescent and acute COVID-19 samples.

This CDR3 is 13 amino acids long. V was pared by 6 bases and J by 8 bases, with 14 bases between. Germline-derived CDR1 and CDR2 are SQVTM and ANQGSEA. Here immunoSEQ multiplex PCR was the method, and the copy in TCRdb shows in-frame clones only, minus some. The sample records tens of thousands of clones, just under 85% being singletons. Sequencing was performed on peripheral blood. The clonotype comes from a man aged 50 to 60 with active COVID-19. The chain carries TRBV29-1 and TRBJ1-6; TRBD1 is a possible D gene (6 bases). CDR3 nucleotide sequence: TGCAGCGTGAATATGGGGGCAGATTCACCCCTCCACTTT. Protein: CSVNMGADSPLHF.